This entry features one T cell receptor (beta chain) sequence. Its antigen is currently unknown. The data originate from a study of cytomegalovirus exposure and HLA in healthy donors. On the study more broadly: In terms of ancestry, the Caucasian-associated cluster contained 80% to 90% of the approximately 400 genotyped donors.

Whole-study results and caveats: The study listed roughly 150 cytomegalovirus-associated TCR beta chains.

This CDR3 region has 15 residues. Trimming took 5 bases from V and 5 from J; bases not matched to a gene: 7. The V gene's germline CDR1 is SGHAT and CDR2 FQNNGV. With 60 Vbeta and 13 Jbeta primers, the PCR was carried out. In the original analysis: Approximately 9.9 million of around 85 million unique TCR beta chains were shared, per a later count. The assay was immunoSEQ multiplex PCR, and TCRdb's table has in-frame clones only and misses some. That table gives V, J and clone size, and the DNA gave D and trimming. The data show about 140,000 clones, with over 75% seen just once and 2.5% to 3.5% held by the top ten. Nominal health characterized the donors when sampled, though unrecorded immune exposures were likely.

The receptor was derived from a woman between 25 and 40 years old in good health and CMV-seronegative. The V and J genes are TRBV11-2 and TRBJ1-4, with 8 bases matching TRBD1. The sequenced sample was PBMCs. CDR3 amino acids: CASSPPGTGNEKLFF. CDR3 nucleotide sequence: TGTGCCAGCAGCCCTCCCGGGACAGGAAATGAAAAACTGTTTTTT.